A selection of T cell receptor beta chains follows, all from one sample in a study of cytomegalovirus exposure and HLA in healthy donors. This table comes from immunoSEQ multiplex PCR, and its TCRdb copy is limited to in-frame clones, with some not included. This sample's table reports 100,000 to 150,000 clones. Sequenced material: PBMCs. These receptors all stem from a woman in her thirties or forties in good health and CMV-seropositive. The CDR3 runs from the conserved cysteine through the conserved F or W. The D gene is left open where the match is weak.

d_gene	j_gene	v_gene	CDR3nt	CDR3aa
TRBD2	TRBJ2-2	TRBV5-1	TGCGCCAGCAGCAGTGGACTAGCGGGAGGTTTCGGGGAGCTGTTTTTT	CASSSGLAGGFGELFF
TRBD1	TRBJ2-2	TRBV15	TGTGCCACCAGCAGAAGGGACAGGGTGTCCGGGGAGCTGTTTTTT	CATSRRDRVSGELFF
TRBD1	TRBJ1-1	TRBV14	TGTGCCAGCAGCCAAGATCGTGGGGACAGGGTGTTACGGACTGAAGCTTTCTTT	CASSQDRGDRVLRTEAFF
TRBD1	TRBJ1-1	TRBV9	TGTGCCAGCAGCCCAGGGACAGGGGCCCTCGCTGAAGCTTTCTTT	CASSPGTGALAEAFF
TRBD1	TRBJ2-4	TRBV5-1	TGCGCCAGCAGCTTTGGACAGGAAGGACCGAAAAACATTCAGTACTTC	CASSFGQEGPKNIQYF
.	TRBJ1-1	TRBV19	TGTGCCAGTAGTATAAACACCGTGAACACTGAAGCTTTCTTT	CASSINTVNTEAFF
.	TRBJ1-2	TRBV27	.	CASSLSIVGLGTGKDVTF
TRBD1	TRBJ1-5	TRBV15	TGTGCCACCAGCATGTACAGGGGTCAGCCCCAGCATTTT	CATSMYRGQPQHF
.	TRBJ1-6	TRBV5-1	TGCGCCAGCAGCTTTCAGGGTTCATCTAATTCACCCCTCCACTTT	CASSFQGSSNSPLHF
.	TRBJ2-7	TRBV5-4	TGTGCCAGCACCGAGACACTTAACGTCCGACACGAGCAGTACTTC	CASTETLNVRHEQYF
.	TRBJ1-1	TRBV13	TGTGCCAGCACCAATACAGGAGACGACTTCATGAACACTGAAGCTTTCTTT	CASTNTGDDFMNTEAFF
.	TRBJ2-7	TRBV20-1	TGCAGTGCCCACTCGGGGGTCGAGCAGTACTTC	CSAHSGVEQYF
TRBD1	TRBJ1-6	TRBV7-2	TGTGCCAGCAGCCGTTTTAAGGGGGGACAGTATAATTCACCCCTCCACTTT	CASSRFKGGQYNSPLHF
TRBD2	TRBJ2-5	TRBV28	TGTGCCAGCAGTGGCCCGGGACTAGAGGGGAAAGAGACCCAGTACTTC	CASSGPGLEGKETQYF
.	TRBJ2-1	TRBV6-5	TGTGCCAGCAGGAGACGGGGGACCAATGAGCAGTTCTTC	CASRRRGTNEQFF
TRBD2	TRBJ2-1	TRBV7-9	TGTGCCAGCAGCCCCACTAGCGGGAGGGCATACAATGAGCAGTTCTTC	CASSPTSGRAYNEQFF
TRBD2	TRBJ2-5	TRBV29-1	TGCAGCGCTGGGACTAGTAGGGACTTTGGGACCCAGTACTTC	CSAGTSRDFGTQYF
TRBD1	TRBJ1-2	TRBV7-9	TGTGCCAGCAGCTTAGGACAGGGAACTAACTATGGCTACACCTTC	CASSLGQGTNYGYTF
.	TRBJ2-1	TRBV20-1	TGCAGTGCCAGGACAGTGGATGAGCAGTTCTTC	CSARTVDEQFF
.	TRBJ1-5	TRBV28	TGTGCCAGCAGTTTTGGGGGGGTTGGCAATCAGCCCCAGCATTTT	CASSFGGVGNQPQHF
.	TRBJ1-1	TRBV6-6	TGTGCCACCAGACAGGACATGAACACTGAAGCTTTCTTT	CATRQDMNTEAFF
TRBD2	TRBJ2-5	TRBV13	TGTGCCAGCAGCTTCTGGGCGGGAGGGCCTGTCAAGACCCAGTACTTC	CASSFWAGGPVKTQYF
TRBD1	TRBJ1-3	TRBV4-1	TGCGCCAGCAGCACCTTACAGGGGGCAGCGGGAAACACCATATATTTT	CASSTLQGAAGNTIYF
TRBD2	TRBJ2-5	TRBV19	TGTGCCAGTAGTATAGCGGCTAGCGGGAGGGCCTGGGAGACCCAGTACTTC	CASSIAASGRAWETQYF
.	TRBJ2-5	TRBV30	TGTGCCTGGAGGTTCAGTCAAGAGACCCAGTACTTC	CAWRFSQETQYF
.	TRBJ2-1	TRBV28	TGTGCCAGCCGGCTGGCGGACTCTTACAATGAGCAGTTCTTC	CASRLADSYNEQFF
TRBD2	TRBJ2-7	TRBV7-9	TGTGCCAGCAGCTTAAATCTACTTCGGGGGGGCGAAACCTACGAGCAGTACTTC	CASSLNLLRGGETYEQYF
.	TRBJ2-1	TRBV2	TGTGCCTTAAGAGATGAGCAGTTCTTC	CALRDEQFF